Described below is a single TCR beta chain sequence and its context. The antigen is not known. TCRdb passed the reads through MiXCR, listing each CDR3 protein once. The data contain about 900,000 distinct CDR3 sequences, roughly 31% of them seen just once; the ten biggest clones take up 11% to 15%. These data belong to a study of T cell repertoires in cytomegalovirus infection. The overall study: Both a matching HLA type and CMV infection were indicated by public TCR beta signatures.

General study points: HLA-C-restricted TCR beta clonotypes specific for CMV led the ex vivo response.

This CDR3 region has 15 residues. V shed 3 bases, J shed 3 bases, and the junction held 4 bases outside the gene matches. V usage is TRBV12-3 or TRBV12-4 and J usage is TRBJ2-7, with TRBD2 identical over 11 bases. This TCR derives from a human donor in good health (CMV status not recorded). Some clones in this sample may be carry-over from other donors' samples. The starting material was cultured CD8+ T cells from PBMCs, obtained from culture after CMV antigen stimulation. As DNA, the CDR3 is TGTGCCAGCAGTTTCACTAGCGGGGGATTCTACGAGCAGTACTTC. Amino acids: CASSFTSGGFYEQYF.